This TCR beta chain was obtained from a study of cytomegalovirus exposure and HLA in healthy donors. Germline values: CDR1 KGHSH, CDR2 LQKENI. The V and J ends lost 6 bases and 1 base, in that order; junction bases with no gene match: 8. The CDR3 totals 16 residues. The assay was immunoSEQ multiplex PCR, and TCRdb's table has in-frame clones only and misses some. This table holds approximately 99,000 clones, more than 90% found once. The sequenced sample consisted of PBMCs. This chain joins TRBV18 and TRBJ2-3, with TRBD2 matching 9 bases. This receptor was obtained from a woman in her late teens or twenties in good health and CMV-seronegative. CDR3 bases: TGTGCCAGCTCTCCTTCCCGCGGGAGGGGCACAGATACGCAGTATTTT. It specifies CASSPSRGRGTDTQYF.